Here is one T cell receptor (beta chain) with its context. Profiled with immunoSEQ multiplex PCR; TCRdb holds only in-frame clones, not every one. Altogether 15,000 to 20,000 clones are present, approximately 92% being singletons, with the ten largest covering about 12%. This CDR3 comprises 13 residues. With 5 bases removed from V and 5 bases from J, the gap between germline ends came to 10 bases. CDR1 is MNHNY, CDR2 SVGAGI, per germline (reference sequence). The data derive from a study of blood T cell repertoires in COVID-19. The source material was peripheral blood. This TCR derives from a man in his 60s with active COVID-19. The chain has TRBV6-6 and TRBJ1-5; tentative D call: TRBD1 (5 bases). In DNA, the CDR3 is TGTGCCAGCAGTACGGGGGATCATCAGCCCCAGCATTTT. It specifies CASSTGDHQPQHF.